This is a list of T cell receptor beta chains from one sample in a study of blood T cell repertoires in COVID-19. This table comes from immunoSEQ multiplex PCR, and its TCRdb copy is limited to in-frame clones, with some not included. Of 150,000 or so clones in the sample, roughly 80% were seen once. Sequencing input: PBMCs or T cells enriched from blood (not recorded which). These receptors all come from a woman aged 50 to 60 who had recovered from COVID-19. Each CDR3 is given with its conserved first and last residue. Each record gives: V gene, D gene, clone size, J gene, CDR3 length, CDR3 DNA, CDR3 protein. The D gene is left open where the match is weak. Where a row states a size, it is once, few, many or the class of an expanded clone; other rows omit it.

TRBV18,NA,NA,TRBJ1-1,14,TGTGCCAGCTCACCACGACAGGTGAACACTGAAGCTTTCTTT,CASSPRQVNTEAFF
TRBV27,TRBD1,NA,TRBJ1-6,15,TGTGCCAGCCGACAGGGGGCACTAGATAATTCACCCCTCCACTTT,CASRQGALDNSPLHF
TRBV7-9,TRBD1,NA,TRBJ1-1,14,TGTGCCAGCAGCCTATCCCAGGGGGACACTGAAGCTTTCTTT,CASSLSQGDTEAFF
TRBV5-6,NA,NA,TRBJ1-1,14,TGTGCCAGCAGCTTGCGGACATCGAACACTGAAGCTTTCTTT,CASSLRTSNTEAFF
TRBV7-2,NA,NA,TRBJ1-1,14,TGTGCCAGCAGCCGTGGACATACGAACACTGAAGCTTTCTTT,CASSRGHTNTEAFF
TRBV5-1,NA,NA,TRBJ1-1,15,TGCGCCAGCAGCGGAGGAGGAACCGGGAACACTGAAGCTTTCTTT,CASSGGGTGNTEAFF
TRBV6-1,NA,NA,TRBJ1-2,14,TGTGCCAGCAGTGACGGGGGGCGAGGCTATGGCTACACCTTC,CASSDGGRGYGYTF
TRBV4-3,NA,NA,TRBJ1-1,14,TGCGCCAGCAGCCAAGATGCCCGGGGGGCTGAAGCTTTCTTT,CASSQDARGAEAFF
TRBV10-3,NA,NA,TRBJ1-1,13,TGTGCCATCAGCATGGACATTAACACTGAAGCTTTCTTT,CAISMDINTEAFF
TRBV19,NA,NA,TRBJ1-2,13,TGTGCCAGTAGTATAGGACGGGACTATGGCTACACCTTC,CASSIGRDYGYTF
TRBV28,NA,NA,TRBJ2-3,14,TGTGCCAGCAGACTACAGGGCAGGACAGATACGCAGTATTTT,CASRLQGRTDTQYF
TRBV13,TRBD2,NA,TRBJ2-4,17,TGTGCCAGCAGCTTAAGACTAGCGGGAGGACTCAAAAACATTCAGTACTTC,CASSLRLAGGLKNIQYF
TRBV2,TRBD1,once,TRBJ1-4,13,TGTGCCAGCAGCCGGGACAGGGAAGAAAAACTGTTTTTT,CASSRDREEKLFF
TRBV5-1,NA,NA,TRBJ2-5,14,TGCGCCAGCAGCGTAGACAGCACCCAAGAGACCCAGTACTTC,CASSVDSTQETQYF
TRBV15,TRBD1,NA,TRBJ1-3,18,TGTGCCACCAGCAGAGCCCGCGCCGGGACAGGGATCGGAAACACCATATATTTT,CATSRARAGTGIGNTIYF
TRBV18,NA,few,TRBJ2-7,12,TGTGCCAGCTCACCACTTAGTGGCGAGCAGTACTTC,CASSPLSGEQYF
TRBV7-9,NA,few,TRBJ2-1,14,TGTGCCAGCAGCTTAGAGAAGGGGAGGAATGAGCAGTTCTTC,CASSLEKGRNEQFF
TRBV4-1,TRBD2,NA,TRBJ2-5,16,TGCGCCAGCAGCCAAGGGACTAGAGGAGAATGGGAGACCCAGTACTTC,CASSQGTRGEWETQYF
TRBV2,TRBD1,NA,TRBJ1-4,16,TGTGCCAGCAACGGACAGGACCCCCGGGATAATGAAAAACTGTTTTTT,CASNGQDPRDNEKLFF
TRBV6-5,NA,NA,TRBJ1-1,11,TGTGCCAGCAGTTTCGCAGCTGAAGCTTTCTTT,CASSFAAEAFF
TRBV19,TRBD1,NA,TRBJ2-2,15,TGTGCCAGTAGTACTGACAGGGGGCTCACCGGGGAGCTGTTTTTT,CASSTDRGLTGELFF
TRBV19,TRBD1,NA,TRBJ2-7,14,TGTGCCAGTAGTGGGGGACAGAAGCCCTACGAGCAGTACTTC,CASSGGQKPYEQYF
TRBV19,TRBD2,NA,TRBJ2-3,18,TGTGCCAGTAGTATTAAAAGGGGGACTAGTCGCAGCACAGATACGCAGTATTTT,CASSIKRGTSRSTDTQYF
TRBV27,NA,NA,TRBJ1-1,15,TGTGCCAGCAGTTTGGCGGCAGTGGCGAACACTGAAGCTTTCTTT,CASSLAAVANTEAFF
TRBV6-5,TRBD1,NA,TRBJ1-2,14,TGTGCCAGCAGTTACGAACGGACAGGCTATGGCTACACCTTC,CASSYERTGYGYTF
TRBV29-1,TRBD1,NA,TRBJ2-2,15,TGCAGCCCGGGAGACAGGGGGCAAGGCACCGGGGAGCTGTTTTTT,CSPGDRGQGTGELFF
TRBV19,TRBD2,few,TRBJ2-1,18,TGTGCCAGTAGTCCGTCCCCTCAAGCGGGAGCCCGCTACAATGAGCAGTTCTTC,CASSPSPQAGARYNEQFF
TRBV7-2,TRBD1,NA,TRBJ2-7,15,TGTGCCAGCAGCGCCCGGACAGGGGCTCCCTACGAGCAGTACTTC,CASSARTGAPYEQYF
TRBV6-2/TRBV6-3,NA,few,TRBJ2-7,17,TGTGCCAGCAGTGGCGGGATTTGGTACAAGTCACTATACGAGCAGTACTTC,CASSGGIWYKSLYEQYF
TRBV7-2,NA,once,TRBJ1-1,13,TGTGCCAGCAGCTTAGGGGGCTGGACTGAAGCTTTCTTT,CASSLGGWTEAFF
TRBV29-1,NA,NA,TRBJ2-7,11,TGCAGCGTGATACAGGGCTACGAGCAGTACTTC,CSVIQGYEQYF
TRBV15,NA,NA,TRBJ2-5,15,TGTGCCACCAGCAAGAGGGTAGCAGACCAAGAGACCCAGTACTTC,CATSKRVADQETQYF
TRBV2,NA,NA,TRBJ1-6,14,TGTGCCAGCAGAACCACCAGCAGGGGTTCACCCCTCCACTTT,CASRTTSRGSPLHF
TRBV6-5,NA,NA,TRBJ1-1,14,TGTGCCAGCAGTTACAGGGGGTTCTACACTGAAGCTTTCTTT,CASSYRGFYTEAFF
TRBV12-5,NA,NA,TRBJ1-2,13,TGTGCTAGTGGTCTTGACTTCCTCTATGGCTACACCTTC,CASGLDFLYGYTF
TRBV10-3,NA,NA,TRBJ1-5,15,TGTGCCATCAGTGATGACGAAAGGGGAAATCAGCCCCAGCATTTT,CAISDDERGNQPQHF
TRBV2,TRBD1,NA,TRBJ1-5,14,TGTGCCAGCAGTTCCGACAGGGCGGCTCAGCCCCAGCATTTT,CASSSDRAAQPQHF
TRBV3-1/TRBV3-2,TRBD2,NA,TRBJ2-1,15,TGTGCCAGCAGCCAATTAGCGGGAGAGGGTAATGAGCAGTTCTTC,CASSQLAGEGNEQFF
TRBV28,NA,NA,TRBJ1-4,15,TGTGCCAGCAGTTTACTGGGGGGAGTGAATGAAAAACTGTTTTTT,CASSLLGGVNEKLFF
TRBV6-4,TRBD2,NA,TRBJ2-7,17,TGTGCCAGCAGTAAAACGGATCCTAGCGGGGTTACCTACGAGCAGTACTTC,CASSKTDPSGVTYEQYF
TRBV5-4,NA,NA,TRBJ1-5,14,TGTGCCAGCAGCTCTGACAGGAACAATCAGCCCCAGCATTTT,CASSSDRNNQPQHF
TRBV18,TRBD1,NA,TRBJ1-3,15,TGTGCCAGCTCACCAGGACAGGGCAGTGGAAACACCATATATTTT,CASSPGQGSGNTIYF
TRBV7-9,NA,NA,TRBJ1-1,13,TGTGCCAGCAGCGCTACAGTGAACACTGAAGCTTTCTTT,CASSATVNTEAFF
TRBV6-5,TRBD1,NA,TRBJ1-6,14,TGTGCCAGCAGTCCGGACAGGCTAGGTTCACCCCTCCACTTT,CASSPDRLGSPLHF
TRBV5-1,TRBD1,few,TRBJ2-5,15,TGCGCCAGCAGCTACAACAACAGGGGGCAGGAGACCCAGTACTTC,CASSYNNRGQETQYF
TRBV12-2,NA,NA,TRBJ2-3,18,TGTGCAAGTCGCCCTGTTGGGAGGGTGTACGTTGGCACAGATACGCAGTATTTT,CASRPVGRVYVGTDTQYF
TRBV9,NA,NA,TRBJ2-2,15,TGTGCCAGCAGCGTAGGCGCCAGGGACACCGGGGAGCTGTTTTTT,CASSVGARDTGELFF
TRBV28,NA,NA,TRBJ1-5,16,TGTGCCAGCAGTTTGACAGGAGACCGGCCGGGACAGCCCCAGCATTTT,CASSLTGDRPGQPQHF
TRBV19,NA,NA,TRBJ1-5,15,TGTGCCAGTAGGAGAAACAGGGAGCCCAATCAGCCCCAGCATTTT,CASRRNREPNQPQHF
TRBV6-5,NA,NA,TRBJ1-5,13,TGTGCCAGCAGTTACGGCAGCGATCAGCCCCAGCATTTT,CASSYGSDQPQHF
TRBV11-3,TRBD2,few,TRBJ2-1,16,TGTGCCAGCAGCTTAGGGGGGGGATACTCCTACAATGAGCAGTTCTTC,CASSLGGGYSYNEQFF
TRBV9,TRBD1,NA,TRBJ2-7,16,TGTGCCAGCAGCCCTACCTCGTGGGCAGGGGGTGGCGAGCAGTACTTC,CASSPTSWAGGGEQYF